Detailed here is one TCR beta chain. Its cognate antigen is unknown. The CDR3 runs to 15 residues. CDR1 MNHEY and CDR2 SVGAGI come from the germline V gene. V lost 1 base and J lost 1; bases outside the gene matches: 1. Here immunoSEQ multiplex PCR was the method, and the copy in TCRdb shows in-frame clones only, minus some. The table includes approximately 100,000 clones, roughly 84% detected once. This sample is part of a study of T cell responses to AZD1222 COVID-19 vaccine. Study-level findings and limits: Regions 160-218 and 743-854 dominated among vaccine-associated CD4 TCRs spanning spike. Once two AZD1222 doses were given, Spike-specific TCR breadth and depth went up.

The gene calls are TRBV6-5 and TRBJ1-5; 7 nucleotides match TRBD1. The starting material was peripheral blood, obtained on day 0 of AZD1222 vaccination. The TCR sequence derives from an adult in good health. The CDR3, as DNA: TGTGCCAGCAGTTACTACAGGGGAAGCAATCAGCCCCAGCATTTT. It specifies CASSYYRGSNQPQHF.